This T cell receptor (beta chain) was observed in a study of vaccination and CD4 T cells after COVID-19. Study in general: Convalescent study patients returned SARS-CoV-2 positive nasal swab PCR results, with nine mild cases and one severe. Overall study results and limits: Researchers report that 304 of 307 vaccine-specific clones in convalescent patients proved spike mono-reactive.

With V trimmed by 3 bases and J by 7 bases, 7 bases remained unmatched. The CDR3 runs 13 residues. Germline-derived CDR1 and CDR2 are DFQATT and SNEGSKA (reference sequence). In this sample, this clonotype is medium-sized (0.01 to 0.1%). As yet, its antigen is unknown. Scientists ran DNA taken from cultured CD4+ T cells through the Oncomine TCR Beta short-read assay for sequencing. TCRdb passed the PCR reads through MiXCR, listing each CDR3 protein once. Counted here are approximately 15,000 distinct CDR3 sequences, under 40% occurring once; the ten biggest clones make up just over 14%. Treatment in this sample: approximately nine-day PBMC culture with coronavirus spike peptide pools or control peptides (ViraFEST assay). Antigen-specific T cell expansion with peptide pools preceded TCR sequencing in the ViraFEST approach.

Sequenced input: cultured CD4+ T cells from blood. This receptor was obtained from a human donor with COVID-19. The V call is TRBV20-1, the J call TRBJ1-2; 8 positions match TRBD1. This CDR3 is CSASPSTGAGYTF. Here the CDR3 DNA reads TGCAGTGCTAGTCCTTCGACAGGGGCTGGCTACACCTTC.